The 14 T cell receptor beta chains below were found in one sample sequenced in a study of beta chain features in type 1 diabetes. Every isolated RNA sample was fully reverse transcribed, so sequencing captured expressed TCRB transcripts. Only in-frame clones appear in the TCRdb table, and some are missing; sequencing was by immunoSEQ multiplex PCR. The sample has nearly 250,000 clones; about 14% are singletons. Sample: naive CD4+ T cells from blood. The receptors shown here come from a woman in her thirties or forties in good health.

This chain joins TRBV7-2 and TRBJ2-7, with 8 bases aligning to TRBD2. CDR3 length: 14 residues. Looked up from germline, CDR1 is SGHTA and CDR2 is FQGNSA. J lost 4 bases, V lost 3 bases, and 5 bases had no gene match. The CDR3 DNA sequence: TGTGCCAGCAGCTTTCTGGGACTAGGTTACGAGCAGTACTTC. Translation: CASSFLGLGYEQYF.

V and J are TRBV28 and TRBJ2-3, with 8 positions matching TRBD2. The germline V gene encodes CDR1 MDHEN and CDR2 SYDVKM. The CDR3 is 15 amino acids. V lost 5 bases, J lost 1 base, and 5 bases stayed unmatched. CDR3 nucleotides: TGTGCCAGCAGTAGATCGGGGGGGGGCACAGATACGCAGTATTTT. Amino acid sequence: CASSRSGGGTDTQYF.

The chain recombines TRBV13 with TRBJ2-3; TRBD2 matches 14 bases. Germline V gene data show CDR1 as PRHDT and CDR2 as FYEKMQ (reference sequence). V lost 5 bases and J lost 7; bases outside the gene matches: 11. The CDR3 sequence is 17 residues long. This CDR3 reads CASSRPRTSGGWHTQYF. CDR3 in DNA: TGTGCCAGCAGCCGGCCCCGGACTAGCGGGGGGTGGCATACGCAGTATTTT.

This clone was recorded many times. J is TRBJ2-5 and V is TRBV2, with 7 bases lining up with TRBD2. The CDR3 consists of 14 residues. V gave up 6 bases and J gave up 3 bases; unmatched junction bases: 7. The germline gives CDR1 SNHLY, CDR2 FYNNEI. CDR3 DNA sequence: TGTGCCAGCAGCGCCGGGACTAAGGAAGAGACCCAGTACTTC. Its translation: CASSAGTKEETQYF.

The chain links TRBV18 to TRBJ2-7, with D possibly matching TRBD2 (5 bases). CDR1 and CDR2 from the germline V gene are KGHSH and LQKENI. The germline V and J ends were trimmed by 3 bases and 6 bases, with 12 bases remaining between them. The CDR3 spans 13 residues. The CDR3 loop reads CASSPSDSREQYF. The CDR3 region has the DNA TGTGCCAGCTCACCGTCGGACTCCCGCGAGCAGTACTTC.

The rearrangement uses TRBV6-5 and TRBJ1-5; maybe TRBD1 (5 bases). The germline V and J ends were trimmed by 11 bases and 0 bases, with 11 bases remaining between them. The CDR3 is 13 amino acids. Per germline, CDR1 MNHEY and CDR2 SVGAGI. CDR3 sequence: CASQGNSNQPQHF. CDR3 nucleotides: TGTGCCTCCCAGGGAAATAGCAATCAGCCCCAGCATTTT.

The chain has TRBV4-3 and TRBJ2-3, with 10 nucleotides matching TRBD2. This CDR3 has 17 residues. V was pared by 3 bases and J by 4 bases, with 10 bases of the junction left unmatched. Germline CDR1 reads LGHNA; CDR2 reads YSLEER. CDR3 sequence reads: CASSQSLAGGFPDTQYF. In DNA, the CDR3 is TGCGCCAGCAGCCAGTCGTTAGCGGGGGGCTTCCCAGATACGCAGTATTTT.

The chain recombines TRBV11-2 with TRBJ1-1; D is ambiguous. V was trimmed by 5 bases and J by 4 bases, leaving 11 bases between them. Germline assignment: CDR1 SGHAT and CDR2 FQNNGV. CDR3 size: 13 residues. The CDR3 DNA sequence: TGTGCCAGCAGCACCCTAGGAGGCACTGAAGCTTTCTTT. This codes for CASSTLGGTEAFF.

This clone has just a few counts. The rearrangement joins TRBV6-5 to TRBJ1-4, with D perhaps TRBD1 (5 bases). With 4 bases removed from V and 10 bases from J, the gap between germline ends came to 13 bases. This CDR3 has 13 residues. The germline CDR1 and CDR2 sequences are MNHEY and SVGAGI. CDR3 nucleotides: TGTGCCAGCAGTTTAGAACAGGTCGGAAAACTGTTTTTT. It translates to CASSLEQVGKLFF.

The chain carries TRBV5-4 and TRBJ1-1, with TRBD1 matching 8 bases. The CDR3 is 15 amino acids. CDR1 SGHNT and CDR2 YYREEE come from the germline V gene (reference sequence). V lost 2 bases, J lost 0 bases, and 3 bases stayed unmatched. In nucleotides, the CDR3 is TGTGCCAGCAGCTTACAGGGGGGCATGAACACTGAAGCTTTCTTT. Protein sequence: CASSLQGGMNTEAFF.

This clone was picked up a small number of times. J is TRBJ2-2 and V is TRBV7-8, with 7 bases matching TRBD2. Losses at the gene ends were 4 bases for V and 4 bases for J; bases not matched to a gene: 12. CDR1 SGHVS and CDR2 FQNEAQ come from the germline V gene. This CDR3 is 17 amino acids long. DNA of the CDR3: TGTGCCAGCAGCTCTCACGGGGGGATTGATGCCACCGGGGAGCTGTTTTTT. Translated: CASSSHGGIDATGELFF.

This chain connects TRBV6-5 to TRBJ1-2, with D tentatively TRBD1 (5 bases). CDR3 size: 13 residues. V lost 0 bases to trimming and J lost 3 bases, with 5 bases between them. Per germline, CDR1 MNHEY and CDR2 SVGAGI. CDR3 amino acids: CASSYSTDYGYTF. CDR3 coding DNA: TGTGCCAGCAGTTACTCGACAGACTATGGCTACACCTTC.

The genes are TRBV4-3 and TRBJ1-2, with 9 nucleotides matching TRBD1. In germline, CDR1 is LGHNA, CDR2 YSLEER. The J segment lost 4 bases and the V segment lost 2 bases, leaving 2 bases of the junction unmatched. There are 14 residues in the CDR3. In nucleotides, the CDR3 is TGCGCCAGCAGCCAACAACAGGGGGCCTATGGCTACACCTTC. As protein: CASSQQQGAYGYTF.

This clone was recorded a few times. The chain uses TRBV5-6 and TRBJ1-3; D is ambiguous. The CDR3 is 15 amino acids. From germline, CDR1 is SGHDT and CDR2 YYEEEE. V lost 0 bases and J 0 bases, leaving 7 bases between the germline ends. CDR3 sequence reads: CASSLVAASGNTIYF. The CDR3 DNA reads TGTGCCAGCAGCTTGGTGGCGGCCTCTGGAAACACCATATATTTT.